This record looks at one T cell receptor beta chain sequence and its context. The CDR3 is made up of 17 amino acids. V dropped 5 bases and J dropped 3; count of bases not matched to a gene: 13. The germline V gene encodes CDR1 SGHNT and CDR2 YENEEA. This record comes from a study of cytomegalovirus exposure and HLA in healthy donors. With 60 Vbeta and 13 Jbeta primers, the PCR was carried out. Libraries were prepared by immunoSEQ multiplex PCR; TCRdb keeps only in-frame clonotypes and omits some of them. The table lists roughly 120,000 clones, roughly 80% of them singletons. The TCR originated in a male donor in good health and CMV-seronegative. The chain links TRBV11-3 to TRBJ2-3; 8 positions agree with TRBD2. Sequencing was carried out using PBMCs. The CDR3: CASSPPVYGGETDTQYF. The CDR3 nucleotides are TGTGCCAGCAGCCCGCCGGTTTACGGGGGGGAGACAGATACGCAGTATTTT. The variable domain in full, with the rest retrieved from reference TRBV11-3 and TRBJ2-3, is EAGVVQSPRYKIIEKKQPVAFWCNPISGHNTLYWYLQNLGQGPELLIRYENEEAVDDSQLPKDRFSAERLKGVDSTLKIQPAELGDSAVYLCASSPPVYGGETDTQYFGPGTRLTVL.